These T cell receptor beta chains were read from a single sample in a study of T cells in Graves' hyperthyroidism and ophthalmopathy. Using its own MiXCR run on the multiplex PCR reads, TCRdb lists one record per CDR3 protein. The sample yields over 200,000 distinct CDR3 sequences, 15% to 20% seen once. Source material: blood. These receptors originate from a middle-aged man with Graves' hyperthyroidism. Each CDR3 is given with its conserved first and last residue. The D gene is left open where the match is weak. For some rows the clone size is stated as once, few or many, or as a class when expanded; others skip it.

CDR3aa: CASTRDDQPQHF; CDR3nt: TGTGCCAGCACCCGGGACGATCAGCCCCAGCATTTT; d_gene: NA; v_gene: TRBV12-3/TRBV12-4; j_gene: TRBJ1-5; abundance: many
CDR3aa: CASSYPAVSGELFF; CDR3nt: TGTGCCAGCAGTTATCCGGCCGTCTCCGGGGAACTGTTTTTT; d_gene: NA; v_gene: TRBV28; j_gene: TRBJ2-2; abundance: many
CDR3aa: CASGGTLISRQYF; CDR3nt: TGTGCCAGCGGCGGGACCCTCATTAGCCGACAGTACTTC; d_gene: NA; v_gene: TRBV5-6; j_gene: TRBJ2-7; abundance: NA
CDR3aa: CASSESGTRSNQPQHF; CDR3nt: TGTGCCAGCAGTGAGTCCGGGACACGAAGCAATCAGCCCCAGCATTTT; d_gene: NA; v_gene: TRBV2; j_gene: TRBJ1-5; abundance: many
CDR3aa: CASSQNRVGNEQFF; CDR3nt: TGTGCCAGCAGCCAAAATAGGGTAGGGAATGAGCAGTTCTTC; d_gene: NA; v_gene: TRBV11-1; j_gene: TRBJ2-1; abundance: NA
CDR3aa: CASSLPFNTQYF; CDR3nt: TGTGCCAGCAGCTTGCCCTTCAATACGCAGTATTTT; d_gene: NA; v_gene: TRBV5-6; j_gene: TRBJ2-3; abundance: NA
CDR3aa: CASSASSTGTEAFF; CDR3nt: TGTGCCAGCAGCGCCAGCTCCACGGGTACCGAAGCTTTCTTT; d_gene: NA; v_gene: TRBV9; j_gene: TRBJ1-1; abundance: NA
CDR3aa: CASSGSSVGGETQYF; CDR3nt: TGTGCCAGCAGCGGCTCTAGCGTAGGTGGGGAGACCCAGTACTTC; d_gene: NA; v_gene: TRBV7-9; j_gene: TRBJ2-5; abundance: many
CDR3aa: CASSFARPYNEQFF; CDR3nt: TGTGCCAGCAGTTTTGCCAGGCCCTACAATGAGCAGTTCTTC; d_gene: NA; v_gene: TRBV28; j_gene: TRBJ2-1; abundance: many
CDR3aa: CASSTDRGPETQYF; CDR3nt: TGTGCCAGCAGCACGGACAGGGGGCCTGAGACCCAGTACTTC; d_gene: TRBD1; v_gene: TRBV7-9; j_gene: TRBJ2-5; abundance: few
CDR3aa: CASSFISGAASSTDTQYF; CDR3nt: TGTGCCAGCAGCTTCATCAGTGGGGCGGCTTCTAGCACAGATACGCAGTATTTT; d_gene: NA; v_gene: TRBV11-1; j_gene: TRBJ2-3; abundance: NA